This passage covers 15 T cell receptor beta chains from one sample sequenced in a study of identical twins. TCRdb itself ran the 5' RACE reads through MiXCR, one entry per CDR3 protein. The sample gives 750,000 to 950,000 distinct CDR3 sequences, 9% to 15% of which show up once; 1.5% to 2% is in the top ten. The same specimen was also included in a second study, on yellow fever vaccine responses in identical twins.

Specimen: PBMCs. The receptors stem from a young woman in good health.

The CDR3 reads CASSSRANWDTEAFF. The CDR3 DNA reads TGTGCCAGCAGTTCCAGGGCCAATTGGGACACTGAAGCTTTCTTT. The chain recombines TRBV28 with TRBJ1-1; D may be TRBD1 (5 bases). Deletions cut 4 bases from V and 3 bases from J, with 15 bases between. Germline V lookup: CDR1 MDHEN, CDR2 SYDVKM. CDR3 length equals 15 residues.

The J gene is TRBJ2-4, the V gene TRBV28, with 8 bases fitting TRBD1. V shed 5 bases, J shed 3 bases, and the junction held 6 bases outside the gene matches. There are 15 residues in the CDR3. Germline V gene sequence: CDR1 MDHEN, CDR2 SYDVKM. The CDR3 reads CASSAGGSGKNIQYF. DNA of the CDR3: TGTGCCAGCAGTGCAGGGGGCTCTGGCAAAAACATTCAGTACTTC.

This clonotype showed up many times. The V gene is TRBV2, the J gene TRBJ1-2; no reliable D call. The CDR3 spans 13 residues. Per the germline V gene, CDR1 is SNHLY and CDR2 is FYNNEI. The germline V and J ends were trimmed by 2 bases and 4 bases, with 8 bases remaining between them. CDR3 nucleotide sequence: TGTGCCAGCAGTGAAAGGCGTACCTATGGCTACACCTTC. Its translation is CASSERRTYGYTF.

The chain has TRBV25-1 and TRBJ2-7; 7 positions agree with TRBD1. The CDR3 runs to 15 residues. Germline CDR1 is MGHDK and CDR2 is SYGVNS. After removal of 4 bases from V and 5 bases from J, the junction contained 11 bases not matched to a gene. The CDR3 region is CASSGAQTGQNEQYF. For the CDR3, the DNA is TGTGCCAGCAGTGGCGCCCAGACAGGGCAAAACGAGCAGTACTTC.

The chain combines TRBV11-2 with TRBJ2-1; D is uncertain. Deletions cut 7 bases from V and 6 bases from J, with 16 bases between. Germline-derived CDR1 and CDR2 are SGHAT and FQNNGV. The CDR3 has 14 residues. The CDR3 DNA is TGTGCCAGCACTCCGCCAGCACGCGGCAATGAGCAGTTCTTC. This translates into CASTPPARGNEQFF.

This clonotype was seen a handful of times. The V call is TRBV4-2, the J call TRBJ1-5; D gene uncertain. CDR1 and CDR2 from the germline V gene are LGHNA and YNFKEQ. Trimming cost V 0 bases and J 0 bases, with 12 bases left between them. This CDR3 is built from 17 residues. The CDR3 spells CASSQEVGGNSNQPQHF. Written as DNA, the CDR3 is TGTGCCAGCAGCCAAGAGGTAGGAGGGAATAGCAATCAGCCCCAGCATTTT.

This chain links TRBV6-1 with TRBJ1-1, with D maybe TRBD1 (5 bases). Germline CDR1 and CDR2: MNHNS and SASEGT. Trimming removed 1 base at V and 1 base at J, with 13 bases between. This CDR3 comprises 16 residues. CDR3: CASSEGRHTGNTEAFF. The CDR3, as DNA: TGTGCCAGCAGTGAAGGAAGGCATACAGGGAACACTGAAGCTTTCTTT.

This clonotype was counted a few times. The CDR3 nucleotides are TGCGCCAGCAGCCAGCAGGGGGCGATGAACACTGAAGCTTTCTTT. This encodes CASSQQGAMNTEAFF. The rearrangement uses TRBV5-1 and TRBJ1-1, with 8 bases matching TRBD1. Germline V gene data show CDR1 as SGHRS and CDR2 as YFSETQ. This CDR3 comprises 15 residues. The V segment lost 4 bases and the J segment 0 bases; nucleotides outside the gene matches: 5.

The chain joins TRBV7-2 to TRBJ2-2, with D perhaps matching TRBD1 (5 bases). V lost 2 bases to trimming and J lost 0 bases, with 13 bases between them. The CDR3 covers 17 residues. Germline V gene data show CDR1 as SGHTA and CDR2 as FQGNSA. In nucleotides, the CDR3 is TGTGCCAGCAGCTTAATGCGACAGACCACGAACACCGGGGAGCTGTTTTTT. Protein product: CASSLMRQTTNTGELFF. The entire variable domain, with the rest obtained from reference TRBV7-2 and TRBJ2-2, is as follows: GAGVSQSPSNKVTEKGKDVELRCDPISGHTALYWYRQSLGQGLEFLIYFQGNSAPDKSGLPSDRFSAERTGGSVSTLTIQRTQQEDSAVYLCASSLMRQTTNTGELFFGEGSRLTVL.

The chain couples TRBV12-3 or TRBV12-4 to TRBJ1-6; D ambiguous. Trimming took 8 bases from V and 10 from J, leaving 12 bases between them. The CDR3 length is 12 residues. The CDR3 loop is CASGSVGSPLHF. The DNA of the CDR3 is TGTGCCAGCGGAAGCGTTGGCTCACCCCTCCACTTT.

In its sample, this clonotype was seen once. This rearrangement joins TRBV28 to TRBJ1-5; unclear D gene. Germline V gene lookup returns CDR1 MDHEN and CDR2 SYDVKM. Trimming stripped 1 base from V and 4 bases from J, with 8 bases between. The CDR3 is made up of 14 amino acids. The CDR3 DNA sequence: TGTGCCAGCAGTTTATCGGAGAGAAATCAGCCCCAGCATTTT. Its protein product is CASSLSERNQPQHF.

This clonotype has at least ten counts. The genes are TRBV5-1 and TRBJ2-7, with D hard to call. The CDR3 loop spans 15 amino acids. Looked up from germline, CDR1 is SGHRS and CDR2 is YFSETQ. The V end was cut by 4 bases, the J end by 1 base, with 15 bases between. CDR3 coding DNA: TGCGCCAGCAGCCTGGAGATGTGGGGATCCTACGAGCAGTACTTC. Its translation: CASSLEMWGSYEQYF.

Only a few counts were recorded for this clonotype. This chain's CDR3 is CASSFFTDNTGELFF. The CDR3 DNA reads as TGTGCCAGCAGTTTCTTTACAGACAACACCGGGGAGCTGTTTTTT. The chain employs TRBV12-3 or TRBV12-4 and TRBJ2-2; D is unclear. V lost 3 bases, J lost 2 bases, and 10 bases lay in between. The CDR3 is made up of 15 amino acids.

V and J are TRBV10-3 and TRBJ2-7; D remains ambiguous. V was cut by 3 bases and J by 2 bases, with 11 bases left in between. CDR1 and CDR2 from the germline V gene are ENHRY and SYGVKD. This CDR3 is built from 14 residues. The CDR3 sequence is CAISDRTLTYEQYF. The CDR3 bases are TGTGCCATCAGTGACCGGACGCTAACCTACGAGCAGTACTTC.

This sequence joins TRBV27 and TRBJ2-1; D perhaps matches TRBD2 (5 bases). Trimming took 3 bases from V and 8 from J, leaving 11 bases between them. This CDR3 contains 13 residues. Germline V gene lookup returns CDR1 MNHEY and CDR2 SMNVEV (reference sequence). The CDR3 DNA reads TGTGCCAGCAGTTTTGGTTCGGGGTATGAGCAGTTCTTC. It is translated as CASSFGSGYEQFF.